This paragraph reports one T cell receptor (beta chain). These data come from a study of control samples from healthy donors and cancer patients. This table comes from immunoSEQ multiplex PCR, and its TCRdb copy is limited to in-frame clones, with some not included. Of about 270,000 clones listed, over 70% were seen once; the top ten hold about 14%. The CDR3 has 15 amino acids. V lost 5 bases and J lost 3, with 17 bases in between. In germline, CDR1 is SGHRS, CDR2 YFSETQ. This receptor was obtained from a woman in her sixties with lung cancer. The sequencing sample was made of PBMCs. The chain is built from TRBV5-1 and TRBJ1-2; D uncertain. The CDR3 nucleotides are TGCGCCAGCAGAAATACGGCCAGTATCGACTATGGCTACACCTTC. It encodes CASRNTASIDYGYTF.